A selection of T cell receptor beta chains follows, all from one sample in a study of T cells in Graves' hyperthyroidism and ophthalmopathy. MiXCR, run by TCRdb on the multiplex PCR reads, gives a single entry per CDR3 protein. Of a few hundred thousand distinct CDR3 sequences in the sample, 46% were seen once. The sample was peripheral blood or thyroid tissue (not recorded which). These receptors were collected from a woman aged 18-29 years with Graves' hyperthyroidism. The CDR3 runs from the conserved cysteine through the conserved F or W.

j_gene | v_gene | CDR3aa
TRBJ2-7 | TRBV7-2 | CASSLASVAGYEQYF
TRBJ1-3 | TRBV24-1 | CATGDRGIGNTIYF
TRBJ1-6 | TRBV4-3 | CASSQGSGGTSNSPLHF
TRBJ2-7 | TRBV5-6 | CASSDSNLAQTYEQYF
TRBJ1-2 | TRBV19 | CASSIIGTGNGYGYTF
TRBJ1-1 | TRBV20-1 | CSAPGGNMNTEAFF
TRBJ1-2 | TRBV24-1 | CATSDGSSGEINYGYTF
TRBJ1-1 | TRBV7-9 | CASSQDRAGWTEAFF
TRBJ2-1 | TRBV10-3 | CAISGVLGDNEQFF
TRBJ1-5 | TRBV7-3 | CASSPPAGQSNQPQHF
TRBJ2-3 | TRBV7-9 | CASSLGDGVRFLSTDTQYF
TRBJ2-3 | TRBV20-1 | CSYLARPSTDTQYF
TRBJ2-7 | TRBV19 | CASSILTGTGYEQYF
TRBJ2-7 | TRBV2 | CASSAGRLYEQYF
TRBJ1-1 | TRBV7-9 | CASSLGTLRTEAFF
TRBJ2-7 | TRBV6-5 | CASSATGLKRWEQYF
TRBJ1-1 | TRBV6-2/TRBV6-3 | CASSYGRTEAFF
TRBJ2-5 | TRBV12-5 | CASGPAGGRETQYF
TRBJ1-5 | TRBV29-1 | CSSRQENQPQHF
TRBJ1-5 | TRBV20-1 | CSARGTGPYQPQHF
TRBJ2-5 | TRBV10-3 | CAISRGLAGGQETQYF
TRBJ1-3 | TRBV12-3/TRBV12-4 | CASSFGRRTVGNTIYF
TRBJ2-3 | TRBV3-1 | CASSRTFVMTDTQYF
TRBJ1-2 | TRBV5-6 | CASSLDSEGIPNYGYTF
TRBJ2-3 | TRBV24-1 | CATSGTYRTSTDTQYF
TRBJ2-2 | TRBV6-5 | CASSLFRTGELFF
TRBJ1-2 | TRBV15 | CATSSYGGYGYAF
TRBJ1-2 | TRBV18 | CASSQGQGASYGYTF
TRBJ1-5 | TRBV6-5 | CASRTGFGNQPQHF
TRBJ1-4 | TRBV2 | CASSSLGRTDLPVRF
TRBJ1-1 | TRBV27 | CASRPGQTNTEAFF
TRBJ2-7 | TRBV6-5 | CASSPGGSEQYF
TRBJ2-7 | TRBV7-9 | CASSLASGGTYEQYF
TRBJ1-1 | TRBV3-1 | CASSQNFGQGGDTEAFF
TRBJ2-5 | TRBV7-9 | CASSSTTRDRDFETQYF
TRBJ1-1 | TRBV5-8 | CASSKGSNTEAFF
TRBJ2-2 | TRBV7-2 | CASNIPSITGELFF
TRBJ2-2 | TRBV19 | CASSHYQVTGELFF
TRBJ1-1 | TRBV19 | CASFSGDYTEAFF
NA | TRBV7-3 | CASSLWTGYNEQFF
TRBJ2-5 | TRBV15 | CATGGSEETQYF
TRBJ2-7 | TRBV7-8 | CASSTRDSLPYEQYF
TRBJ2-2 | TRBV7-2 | CASSLNMNTGELFF
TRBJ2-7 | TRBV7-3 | CASSLHGAYEQYF
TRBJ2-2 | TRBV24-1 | CATSEPTGAHTGELFF
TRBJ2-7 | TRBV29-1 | CSVEHGTDEQYF
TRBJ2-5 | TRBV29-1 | CSVDPTGETQYF
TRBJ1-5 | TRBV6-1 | CASSEGTGRQPQHF
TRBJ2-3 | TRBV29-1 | CSVAPSSGDTQYF
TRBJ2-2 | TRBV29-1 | CSVEEEYGGSCFF
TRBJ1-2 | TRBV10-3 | CAISPGTISGYTF
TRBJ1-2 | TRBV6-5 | CASTVGPANYGYTF
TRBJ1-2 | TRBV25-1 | CTKANYGYTF